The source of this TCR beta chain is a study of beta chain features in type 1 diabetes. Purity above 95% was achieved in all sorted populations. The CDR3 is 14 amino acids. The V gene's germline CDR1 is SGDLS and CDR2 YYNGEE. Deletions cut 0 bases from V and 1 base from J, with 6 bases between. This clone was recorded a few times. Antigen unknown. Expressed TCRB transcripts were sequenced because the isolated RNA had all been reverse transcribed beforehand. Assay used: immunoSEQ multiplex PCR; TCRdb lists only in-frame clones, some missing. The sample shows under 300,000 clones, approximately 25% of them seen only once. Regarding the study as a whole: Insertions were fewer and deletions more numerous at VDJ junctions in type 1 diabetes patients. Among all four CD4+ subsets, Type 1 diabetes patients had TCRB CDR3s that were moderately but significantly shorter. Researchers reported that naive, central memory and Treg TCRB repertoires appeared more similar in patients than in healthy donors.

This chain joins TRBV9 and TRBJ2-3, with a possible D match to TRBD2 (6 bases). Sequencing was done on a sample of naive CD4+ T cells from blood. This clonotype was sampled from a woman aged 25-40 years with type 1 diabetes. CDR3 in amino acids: CASSVASGTDTQYF. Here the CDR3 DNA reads TGTGCCAGCAGCGTAGCTAGCGGCACAGATACGCAGTATTTT.